Listed here are 20 T cell receptor beta chains from one sample, sequenced in a study of beta chain features in type 1 diabetes (dated by TCRdb to 2016 to 2019). Libraries were constructed by the immunoSEQ multiplex PCR assay. All of the isolated RNA was reverse transcribed with the High Capacity cDNA Reverse Transcription Kit, so expressed TCRB transcripts were sequenced. This is the immuneACCESS table as TCRdb keeps it, with only in-frame sequences that have V and J called. A part of the clones is gone; compared with another copy, unresolved V genes explain less than half, and the rest is unexplained. For this sample the table gives approximately 250,000 clones, of which 9.6% were detected only once. Together, the top ten hold under 0.045% of the sample. The sequencing sample was made of naive CD4+ T cells from blood. The cell subset or site label corresponds to: true naive CD4+ T cells. The receptors come from a woman aged 18-29 years in good health.

This clone appeared a few times. The chain is built from TRBV6-5 and TRBJ1-2; possible D gene TRBD1, 6 bases. Germline V gene sequence: CDR1 MNHEY, CDR2 SVGAGI. The CDR3 is 16 residues long. V shed 0 bases and J shed 4 bases, with 15 bases lying between them. In DNA form, the CDR3 reads TGTGCCAGCAGTTACTCCCGGGGGGGCCAAGGCTATGGCTACACCTTC. Its translation: CASSYSRGGQGYGYTF.

In regard to this clone: The junction shows a germline mismatch at one end, possibly a read error. The chain couples TRBV29-1 to TRBJ1-2; 7 positions agree with TRBD1. This CDR3 is 11 amino acids long. The V gene's germline CDR1 is SQVTM and CDR2 ANQGSEA. The CDR3 DNA reads TGCAGCGTTGAACGGGGACAAAAACAGGGGTTC. It specifies CSVERGQKQGF. Filled out from reference TRBV29-1 and TRBJ1-2, the complete variable domain reads SAVISQKPSRDICQRGTSLTIQCQVDSQVTMMFWYRQQPGQSLTLIATANQGSEATYESGFVIDKFPISRPNLTFSTLTVSNMSPEDSSIYLCSVERGQKQGFGSGTRLTVV.

The chain employs TRBV9 and TRBJ2-2; D perhaps matches TRBD1 (5 bases). In germline, CDR1 is SGDLS, CDR2 YYNGEE. The V gene lost 0 bases and the J gene lost 2 bases, with 5 bases spanning the gap. CDR3 size: 14 residues. The CDR3 here is CASSVGTNTGELFF. The CDR3 DNA sequence: TGTGCCAGCAGCGTAGGGACAAACACCGGGGAGCTGTTTTTT.

This clone appeared a few times. This sequence joins TRBV5-1 and TRBJ2-5, with 8 bases matching TRBD1. This CDR3 has 16 residues. V lost 0 bases, J lost 4 bases, and 8 bases stayed unmatched. The V gene's germline CDR1 is SGHRS and CDR2 YFSETQ. Written as DNA, the CDR3 is TGCGCCAGCAGCTTGGCCTCAGGGGGCAAGGCAGAGACCCAGTACTTC. It yields the protein CASSLASGGKAETQYF.

V gene TRBV6-5 combines with J gene TRBJ2-7; a possible D gene is TRBD1 (6 bases). This CDR3 is built from 12 residues. The V end was cut by 8 bases, the J end by 7 bases, with 15 bases between. CDR1 is MNHEY and CDR2 is SVGAGI in the germline V gene. The CDR3 bases are TGTGCCAGCCTGCGGCGGACAGAAGAGCAGTACTTC. Protein sequence: CASLRRTEEQYF.

The chain carries TRBV6-6 and TRBJ1-2, with 9 positions matching TRBD1. CDR3 length: 15 amino acids. The ends lost 8 bases at V and 8 bases at J; junction bases unmatched: 15. Germline lookup yields CDR1 MNHNY and CDR2 SVGAGI (reference sequence). As DNA, the CDR3 is TGTGCCAGCCGACGTACGGGACAGGGAGTAGAAGGCTACACCTTC. Translating it yields CASRRTGQGVEGYTF.

The sample holds a few counts of this clone. The chain uses TRBV5-1 and TRBJ2-1; maybe TRBD2 (5 bases). V was trimmed by 4 bases and J by 8 bases, leaving 19 bases between them. This CDR3 has 15 residues. Germline V gene data show CDR1 as SGHRS and CDR2 as YFSETQ. CDR3: CASSHDAGGKDEQFF. The CDR3 DNA follows: TGCGCCAGCAGCCACGATGCGGGTGGGAAGGATGAGCAGTTCTTC.

This clone was picked up a small number of times. This rearrangement joins TRBV2 to TRBJ2-2, with a tentative D call TRBD1 (6 bases). The CDR3 loop spans 14 amino acids. Germline CDR1 and CDR2: SNHLY and FYNNEI. Trimming took off 5 bases at V and 6 bases at J, with 13 bases between the two ends. The CDR3 loop reads CASSTTGSAGELFF. CDR3 DNA sequence: TGTGCCAGCAGTACCACAGGGTCGGCCGGGGAGCTGTTTTTT.

The J gene is TRBJ1-5, the V gene TRBV19; 12 nucleotides line up with TRBD1. Germline lookup yields CDR1 LNHDA and CDR2 SQIVND (reference sequence). This CDR3 contains 16 residues. V gave up 5 bases and J gave up 5 bases; unmatched junction bases: 7. CDR3 in DNA: TGTGCCAGTAGTCGGGACAGGGGGCGGACGGATCAGCCCCAGCATTTT. Translation: CASSRDRGRTDQPQHF.

This chain joins TRBV6-5 and TRBJ1-6; D is undetermined. The CDR3 sequence is 15 residues long. CDR1 MNHEY and CDR2 SVGAGI come from the germline V gene. V lost 2 bases and J 10 bases, leaving 15 bases between the germline ends. This CDR3 is CASSYLSLEASPLHF. CDR3 bases: TGTGCCAGCAGTTACCTCAGCCTTGAGGCCTCACCCCTCCACTTT.

There are a few counts of this clone. This rearrangement joins TRBV7-8 to TRBJ1-1; TRBD1 agrees at 8 bases. The CDR3 is 13 amino acids. Looked up from germline, CDR1 is SGHVS and CDR2 is FQNEAQ. Germline trimming cut 1 base from V and 8 bases from J; bases unmatched to any gene: 3. The CDR3 bases are TGTGCCAGCAGCTTAGGGGGGACAGGCGAAGCTTTCTTT. This encodes CASSLGGTGEAFF.

The chain uses TRBV6-5 and TRBJ1-5; maybe TRBD1 (6 bases). V was clipped by 6 bases and J by 9 bases, with 12 bases between them. Germline-derived CDR1 and CDR2 are MNHEY and SVGAGI. This CDR3 comprises 12 residues. The CDR3 DNA sequence: TGTGCCAGCAGGGGGGCTTGGCGGCCCCAGCATTTT. It is translated as CASRGAWRPQHF.

This clone appeared a few times. The chain joins TRBV2 to TRBJ2-7, with D perhaps matching TRBD2 (6 bases). The CDR3 has 14 residues. Germline V gives CDR1 SNHLY, CDR2 FYNNEI. V was pared by 6 bases and J by 0 bases, with 12 bases between. CDR3 in amino acids: CASSTRGSSYEQYF. The CDR3 DNA follows: TGTGCCAGCAGCACTCGGGGGTCCTCCTACGAGCAGTACTTC. Full variable domain (remainder filled in from reference TRBV2 and TRBJ2-7): EPEVTQTPSHQVTQMGQEVILRCVPISNHLYFYWYRQILGQKVEFLVSFYNNEISEKSEIFDDQFSVERPDGSNFTLKIRSTKLEDSAMYFCASSTRGSSYEQYFGPGTRLTVT.

This rearrangement joins TRBV10-2 to TRBJ2-1, with 7 bases aligning to TRBD1. Germline V gene data show CDR1 as WSHSY and CDR2 as SAAADI. V lost 6 bases to trimming and J lost 8 bases; unmatched junction nucleotides: 7. The CDR3 spans 13 residues. The CDR3 is CASRIGGGDEQFF. In DNA form, the CDR3 reads TGCGCCAGCAGAATAGGGGGCGGCGATGAGCAGTTCTTC.

The V call is TRBV19, the J call TRBJ1-4; D is perhaps TRBD1 (5 bases). The CDR3 sequence is 13 residues long. Germline loops: CDR1 LNHDA, CDR2 SQIVND (reference sequence). The V end was cut by 6 bases, the J end by 5 bases, with 10 bases between. CDR3 DNA sequence: TGTGCCAGTAGGAGACAGACGAATGAAAAACTGTTTTTT. Residues: CASRRQTNEKLFF.

This clone was detected a few times. The chain employs TRBV2 and TRBJ2-1; 9 bases align to TRBD2. CDR3 length: 14 amino acids. J lost 5 bases, V lost 5 bases, and 4 bases had no gene match. Germline CDR1 reads SNHLY; CDR2 reads FYNNEI. This CDR3 reads CASSQTSGDNEQFF. In DNA, the CDR3 is TGTGCCAGCAGTCAGACTAGCGGCGACAATGAGCAGTTCTTC.

This clone was seen a handful of times. The rearrangement joins TRBV19 to TRBJ2-2; weak D call: TRBD1 (5 bases). This CDR3 is built from 15 residues. Per the germline V gene, CDR1 is LNHDA and CDR2 is SQIVND (reference sequence). Trimming removed 3 bases at V and 6 bases at J, with 14 bases between. CDR3 sequence: CASSIRVTDAGELFF. The CDR3 nucleotides are TGTGCCAGTAGTATCAGGGTAACGGACGCCGGGGAGCTGTTTTTT.

V usage is TRBV30 and J usage is TRBJ1-2; TRBD1 matches 8 bases. V shed 3 bases and J 8 bases; nucleotides not matched to a gene: 14. The CDR3 totals 15 residues. Germline CDR1 reads GTSNPN; CDR2 reads SVGIG (reference sequence). The chain's CDR3 is CAWSLGRGLGRGYTF. CDR3 in DNA: TGTGCCTGGAGCCTGGGCAGGGGGCTTGGTAGAGGCTACACCTTC.

In its sample, this clone was seen a few times. The chain joins TRBV6-1 to TRBJ2-1; D possibly corresponds to TRBD1 (6 bases). Germline CDR1 MNHNS, CDR2 SASEGT. The CDR3 runs to 13 residues. Trimming removed 6 bases from V and 4 bases from J, with 10 bases in between. Written as DNA, the CDR3 is TGTGCCAGCAGCCTACAGGGTTACAATGAGCAGTTCTTC. Translated: CASSLQGYNEQFF.

The chain carries TRBV5-4 and TRBJ2-3; 10 bases fit TRBD2. V shed 4 bases and J 0 bases; nucleotides not matched to a gene: 5. CDR1 is SGHNT and CDR2 is YYREEE in the germline V gene (reference sequence). This CDR3 contains 16 residues. In nucleotides, the CDR3 is TGTGCCAGCAGCAGACCTAGCGGGGGCAGCACAGATACGCAGTATTTT. Its protein product is CASSRPSGGSTDTQYF.